This T cell receptor beta chain was profiled in a study of identical twins. This clonotype was seen only a few times. TCRdb re-called the 5' RACE reads through MiXCR, storing one row per CDR3 protein. The data contain 450,000 or so distinct CDR3 sequences, 20% to 25% of them seen just once; the ten biggest clones take up 2.9%. The CDR3 is 12 residues long. Trimming removed 4 bases from V and 4 bases from J, with 7 bases in between. Germline-derived CDR1 and CDR2 are MGHDK and SYGVNS. In addition, the sample was reused for a study of T cells expressing NK-cell markers. Per that study: Sequenced donors, eight in total, included seven who were HCMV-seropositive and one who was seronegative.

V is TRBV25-1 and J is TRBJ1-1; D is uncertain. This receptor was obtained from a woman aged 18-29 years in good health. Sequenced material: CD4+ T cells sorted from blood. The CDR3 here is CASSAGGTEAFF. DNA of the CDR3: TGTGCCAGCAGTGCCGGTGGCACTGAAGCTTTCTTT.